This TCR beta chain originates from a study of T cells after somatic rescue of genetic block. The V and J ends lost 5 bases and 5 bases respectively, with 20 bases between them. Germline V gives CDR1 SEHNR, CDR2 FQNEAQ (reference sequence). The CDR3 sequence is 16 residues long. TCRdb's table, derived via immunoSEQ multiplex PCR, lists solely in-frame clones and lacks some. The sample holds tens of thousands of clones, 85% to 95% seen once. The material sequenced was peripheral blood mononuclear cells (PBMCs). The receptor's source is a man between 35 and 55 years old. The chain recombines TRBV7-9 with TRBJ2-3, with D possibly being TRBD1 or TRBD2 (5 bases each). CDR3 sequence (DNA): TGTGCCAGCAGCGATAGGACCGGGACCCAAGGAGATACGCAGTATTTT. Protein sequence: CASSDRTGTQGDTQYF.